This T cell receptor (beta chain) stems from a study of cytomegalovirus exposure and HLA in healthy donors. Whole-study context: T cells numbering around 180 million yielded around 120 million unique TCR beta sequences in an earlier analysis.

This CDR3 is 14 amino acids long. J was trimmed by 6 bases and V by 4 bases; bases with no gene match: 6. Germline CDR1 and CDR2: SGDLS and YYNGEE. Whole-study results and caveats: Information on immune exposure was restricted to one variable (CMV serostatus). In a later analysis, HLA-C alleles had the fewest associated TCRs, DRB1 alleles the most.

Use of 60 Vbeta and 13 Jbeta primers characterized the PCR. The assay was immunoSEQ multiplex PCR, and TCRdb's table has in-frame clones only and misses some. The table lists 85,000 to 90,000 clones. Healthy bone marrow donors made up the cohort. Concerning this clone itself: Its antigen is still unknown.

The clonotype originates from a man in his fifties in good health and CMV-seropositive. The source material was PBMCs. The chain links TRBV9 to TRBJ2-2, with TRBD2 matching 7 bases. The CDR3 region is CASSPQGGAGELFF. DNA of the CDR3: TGTGCCAGCAGCCCCCAGGGAGGGGCCGGGGAGCTGTTTTTT.